In its sample, the clone carrying this TCR beta chain was seen once. This entry is derived from a study of shared T cell receptors in the human thymus. The repertoire was sequenced with immunoSEQ multiplex PCR; TCRdb's copy has only in-frame clones and lacks some. Of about 380,000 clones in the sample, more than 85% were seen once. The source of this sequence is a human donor. Input material: thymocytes.

In nucleotides, the CDR3 is TGTGCCAGCAGCTCAGGGACAGGGCGTCTGAACACTGAAGCTTTCTTT. Protein: CASSSGTGRLNTEAFF. This rearrangement joins TRBV7-3 to TRBJ1-1, with 9 bases identical to TRBD1. This CDR3 spans 16 amino acids. CDR1 is SGHTA, CDR2 FQGTGA, per germline. V was pared by 4 bases and J by 0 bases, with 6 bases of the junction left unmatched.